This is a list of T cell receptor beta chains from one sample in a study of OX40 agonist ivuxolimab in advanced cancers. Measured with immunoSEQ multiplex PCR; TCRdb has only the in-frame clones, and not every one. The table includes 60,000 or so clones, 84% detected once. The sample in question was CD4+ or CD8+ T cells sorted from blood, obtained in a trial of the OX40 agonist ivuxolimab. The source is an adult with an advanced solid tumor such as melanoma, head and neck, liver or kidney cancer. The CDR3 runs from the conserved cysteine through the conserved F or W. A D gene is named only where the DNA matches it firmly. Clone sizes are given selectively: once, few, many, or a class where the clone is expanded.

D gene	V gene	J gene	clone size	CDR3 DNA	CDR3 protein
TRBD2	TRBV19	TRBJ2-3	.	TGTGCCAGTAGTAAAGGGCCAGCGGGGGCGCTCACAGATACGCAGTATTTT	CASSKGPAGALTDTQYF
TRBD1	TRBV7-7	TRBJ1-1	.	TGTGCCAGCAGCCCTGTCGGACAGGGGTTGACTGAAGCTTTCTTT	CASSPVGQGLTEAFF
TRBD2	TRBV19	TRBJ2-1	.	TGTGCCAGTAGTATCAGGGCTAGCGGGAGTGAAAGGTCAAATGAGCAGTTCTTC	CASSIRASGSERSNEQFF
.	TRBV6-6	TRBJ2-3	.	TGTGCCAGCAGTTCGGAGTGGTCTAGCACAGATACGCAGTATTTT	CASSSEWSSTDTQYF
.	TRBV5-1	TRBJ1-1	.	TGCGCCAGCAGCTTGGGTACGAGGGGGGACACTGAAGCTTTCTTT	CASSLGTRGDTEAFF
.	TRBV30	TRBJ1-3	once	TGTGCCTGGGGATCGGCTGGAAACACCATATATTTT	CAWGSAGNTIYF
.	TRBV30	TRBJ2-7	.	TGTGCCTGGAGTGTAGGAGGGGGCTCCTACGAGCAGTACTTC	CAWSVGGGSYEQYF
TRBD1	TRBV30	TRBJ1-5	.	TGTGCCTGGAGCCCGGACAGGAAGAGGGGCAATCAGCCCCAGCATTTT	CAWSPDRKRGNQPQHF
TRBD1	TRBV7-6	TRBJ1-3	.	TGTGCCAGCAGCTTAGGCGGAGGGGGCAATGGAAACACCATATATTTT	CASSLGGGGNGNTIYF
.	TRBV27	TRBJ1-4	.	TGTGCCAGCAGCCGGAAGGCGATCATTGGTGAAAAACTGTTTTTT	CASSRKAIIGEKLFF
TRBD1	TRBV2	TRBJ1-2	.	TGTGCCAGCAGTGAGTCCGGGACAGGGGTGAAGTTGTTCTATGGCTACACCTTC	CASSESGTGVKLFYGYTF
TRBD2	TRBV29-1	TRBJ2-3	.	TGCAGCGTTGAAAGCGGGGGAGAAAGCACAGATACGCAGTATTTT	CSVESGGESTDTQYF
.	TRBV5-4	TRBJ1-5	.	TGTGCCAGCAGCTTGGATAGGTCTGAATTTGGGCCCCAGCATTTT	CASSLDRSEFGPQHF
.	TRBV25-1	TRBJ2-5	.	TGTGCCAGCAGCCCGGCCAGCATTCGGGAGACCCAGTACTTC	CASSPASIRETQYF
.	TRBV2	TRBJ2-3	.	TGTGCCAGCAGTATGCGACAGACAGATACGCAGTATTTT	CASSMRQTDTQYF
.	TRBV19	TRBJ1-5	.	TGTGCCAGTAGTATCCTTGGGGTTACGAGGTTCAATCAGCCCCAGCATTTT	CASSILGVTRFNQPQHF
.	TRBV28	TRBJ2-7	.	TGTGCCAGCACCCCAGGGGCTAGCGCTACCTACGAGCAGTACTTC	CASTPGASATYEQYF
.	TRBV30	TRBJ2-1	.	TGTGCCTGGAGCCGCGCCCTAAACAATGAGCAGTTCTTC	CAWSRALNNEQFF
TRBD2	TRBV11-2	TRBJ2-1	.	TGTGCCAGCAGCCCGACTAGCGGGAGAACTAATGAGCAGTTCTTC	CASSPTSGRTNEQFF
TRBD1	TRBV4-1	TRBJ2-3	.	TGCGCCAGCTCAGGCCGACAAACAGGGGGCTTTGCAGATACGCAGTATTTT	CASSGRQTGGFADTQYF
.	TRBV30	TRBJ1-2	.	TGTGCCTGGAGTGCCGGGAGGAGGGATGAAGGCTATGGCTACACCTTC	CAWSAGRRDEGYGYTF
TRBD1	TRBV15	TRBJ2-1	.	TGTGCCACCAGCAGAGATCGGCAGGACAGGGTGGGCAATGAGCAGTTCTTC	CATSRDRQDRVGNEQFF
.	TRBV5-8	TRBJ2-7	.	TGTGCCAGCAGCTTGAGATGGGACACTTTCTACGAGCAGTACTTC	CASSLRWDTFYEQYF
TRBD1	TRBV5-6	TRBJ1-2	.	TGTGCCAGCAGCTTGGAGGGACAGGGGCTACCATATGGCTACACCTTC	CASSLEGQGLPYGYTF
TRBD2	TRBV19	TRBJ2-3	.	TGTGCCAGTAGTTCATCCCGGACTAGCGGGGGTGACGCGTGGGATACGCAGTATTTT	CASSSSRTSGGDAWDTQYF
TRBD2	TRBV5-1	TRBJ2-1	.	TGCGCCAGCAGCTCAGGACTAGCCGAGCAGTTCTTC	CASSSGLAEQFF
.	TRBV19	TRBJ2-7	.	TGTGCCAGCACAGGTAACACCTACGAGCAGTACTTC	CASTGNTYEQYF
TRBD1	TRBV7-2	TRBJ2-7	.	TGTGCCAGCAGCCTCGGGACAGGGCAAAGCTACGAGCAGTACTTC	CASSLGTGQSYEQYF
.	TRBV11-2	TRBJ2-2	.	TGTGCCAGCAGCTTAGGCAGGAACACCGGGGAGCTGTTTTTT	CASSLGRNTGELFF
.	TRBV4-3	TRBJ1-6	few	TGCGCCAGCAGCCAAGAAAGAGCTTCACCCCTCCACTTT	CASSQERASPLHF
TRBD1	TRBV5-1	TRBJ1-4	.	TGCGCCAGCGGACAGGGACCTAATGAAAAACTGTTTTTT	CASGQGPNEKLFF
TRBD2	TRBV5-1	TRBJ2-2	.	TGCGCCAGCAGCTTTACTAGCGACACCGGGGAGCTGTTTTTT	CASSFTSDTGELFF
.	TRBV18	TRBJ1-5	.	TGTGCCAGCGCGCCTGGACAGCCAAATCAGCCCCAGCATTTT	CASAPGQPNQPQHF
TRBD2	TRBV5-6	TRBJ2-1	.	TGTGCCAGCAGTCCTAGCGGAGTTCGATTTTACAATGAGCAGTTCTTC	CASSPSGVRFYNEQFF
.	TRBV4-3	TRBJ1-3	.	TGCGCCAGCAGCGCTCACGGTCCCTTGGGAAACACCATATATTTT	CASSAHGPLGNTIYF
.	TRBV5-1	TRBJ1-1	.	TGCGCCAGCAGCGCCCGACAGAACACTGAAGCTTTCTTT	CASSARQNTEAFF
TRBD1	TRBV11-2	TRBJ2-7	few	TGTGCCAGCAGCATCTTGGGGACAGGGGTTTCCTACGAGCAGTACTTC	CASSILGTGVSYEQYF
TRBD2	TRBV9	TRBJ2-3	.	TGTGCCAGCAGCCCCCATCCGAGCGGGGCATTAGATACGCAGTATTTT	CASSPHPSGALDTQYF
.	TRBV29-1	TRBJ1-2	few	TGCAGCGTTCCCAGTGGGGTTGGCTACACCTTC	CSVPSGVGYTF
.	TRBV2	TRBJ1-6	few	TGTGCCAGCAGGAGAACTGGAAATTCACCCCTCCACTTT	CASRRTGNSPLHF
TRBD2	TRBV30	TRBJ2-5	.	TGTGCCTGGAGTCGACCGGGACTAGCGGGAGAGACCCAGTACTTC	CAWSRPGLAGETQYF
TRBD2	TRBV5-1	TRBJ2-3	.	TGCGCCAGCAGCTTGTGGGTAGCGGGAGTGACAGATACGCAGTATTTT	CASSLWVAGVTDTQYF